This T cell receptor (beta chain) was sequenced for a study of T cell changes during pregnancy in multiple sclerosis. The CDR3 runs 15 residues. Trimming shortened V by 4 bases and J by 0 bases, and 12 bases separated the two germline ends. The V gene's germline CDR1 is MGHRA and CDR2 YSYEKL. Some clones are missing from TCRdb's copy, which holds only in-frame ones; the method was immunoSEQ multiplex PCR. The table lists 55,000 to 65,000 clones, roughly 92% of them singletons. The TCR originated in a female donor with multiple sclerosis, enrolled in a pregnancy study. The gene calls are TRBV4-1 and TRBJ1-1; D is unclear. Sequencing used peripheral blood, obtained in the second trimester of pregnancy. The CDR3 spells CASSPWATLNTEAFF. CDR3 in DNA: TGCGCCAGCAGCCCCTGGGCCACTTTGAACACTGAAGCTTTCTTT.